The 32 T cell receptor beta chains given below trace back to one sample, sequenced in a study of blood T cell repertoires in COVID-19. Libraries were prepared by immunoSEQ multiplex PCR; TCRdb keeps only in-frame clonotypes and omits some of them. The repertoire holds about 300,000 clones, under 90% seen once, with 9.4% in the top ten. Sequencing used peripheral blood. These receptor sequences come from a woman aged 45-65 years who had recovered from COVID-19.

This chain connects TRBV5-4 to TRBJ2-7, with TRBD1 identical over 10 bases. CDR3 length: 17 residues. The germline V gene encodes CDR1 SGHNT and CDR2 YYREEE (reference sequence). The V gene end was trimmed by 4 bases and the J gene end by 2 bases; junction bases not matched to a gene: 12. The DNA for the CDR3 is TGTGCCAGCAGCGCCGGGACAGGGGTCGGTAGGCCCTACGAGCAGTACTTC. Protein product: CASSAGTGVGRPYEQYF.

The J gene is TRBJ2-7, the V gene TRBV6-2 or TRBV6-3, with a tentative D call TRBD1 (6 bases). The V gene's germline CDR1 is MNHEY and CDR2 SVGEGT. This CDR3 comprises 15 residues. V dropped 5 bases and J dropped 3 bases, with 17 bases sitting between them. The CDR3, as DNA: TGTGCCAGCAGTCTACCGGGACACCGTATCTACGAGCAGTACTTC. Encoded protein: CASSLPGHRIYEQYF.

The chain employs TRBV24-1 and TRBJ2-3, with D hard to call. The V gene lost 4 bases and the J gene lost 1 base, with 8 bases spanning the gap. This CDR3 region has 14 residues. Germline V gives CDR1 KGHDR, CDR2 SFDVKD. As DNA, the CDR3 is TGTGCCACCAGTGACTTACAACGCACAGATACGCAGTATTTT. Translated, it gives CATSDLQRTDTQYF.

In its sample, this clone was seen many times. Other DNA sequences of this sample code for an identical CDR3. The V call is TRBV28, the J call TRBJ2-7, with 7 bases lining up with TRBD1. V lost 3 bases, J lost 4 bases, and 0 bases stayed unmatched. The CDR3 has 12 residues. Germline CDR1 reads MDHEN; CDR2 reads SYDVKM. The CDR3 DNA follows: TGTGCCAGCAGTTTCAGGGGGTACGAGCAGTACTTC. Its protein product is CASSFRGYEQYF.

This CDR3 reads CASSDPQGAGETQYF. CDR3 nucleotide sequence: TGCGCCAGCAGCGACCCCCAGGGGGCGGGGGAGACCCAGTACTTC. V is TRBV5-1 and J is TRBJ2-5, with 8 bases fitting TRBD1. Germline V lookup: CDR1 SGHRS, CDR2 YFSETQ. V dropped 4 bases and J dropped 5; count of bases not matched to a gene: 10. The CDR3 has 15 amino acids.

This CDR3 is CASTSGGSDGYTF. The CDR3, as DNA: TGTGCCAGCACCTCAGGGGGTTCTGATGGCTACACCTTC. The chain employs TRBV21-1 and TRBJ1-2; the D call of TRBD1 is as the table states it, not checked on the DNA. TRBV21-1 is a pseudogene locus. This CDR3 contains 13 residues.

The rearrangement links TRBV4-3 to TRBJ2-2; D may be TRBD1 (6 bases). V was trimmed by 6 bases and J by 2 bases, leaving 13 bases between them. Germline values: CDR1 LGHNA, CDR2 YSLEER. The length of the CDR3 is 15 residues. The CDR3 reads CASRRNRDNTGELFF. The CDR3 coding sequence is TGCGCCAGCAGGAGAAACAGGGATAACACCGGGGAGCTGTTTTTT.

This chain connects TRBV5-8 to TRBJ2-2; the D is unclear. The CDR3 extends over 16 amino acids. Trimming cost V 2 bases and J 2 bases, with 13 bases left between them. Per the germline V gene, CDR1 is SGHTS and CDR2 is YDEGEE. This CDR3 reads CASSLARSDNTGELFF. CDR3 DNA sequence: TGTGCCAGCAGCTTAGCCCGATCCGATAACACCGGGGAGCTGTTTTTT.

The CDR3 is CASSIESPRNTEAFF. The CDR3 DNA reads TGTGCCAGTAGTATAGAGAGTCCGCGGAACACTGAAGCTTTCTTT. The gene calls are TRBV19 and TRBJ1-1, with D hard to call. Germline values: CDR1 LNHDA, CDR2 SQIVND (reference sequence). The CDR3 extends over 15 amino acids. Trimming pared 0 bases from V and 1 base from J, leaving 9 bases between.

This clone appeared a few times. The genes are TRBV27 and TRBJ1-6; D possibly corresponds to TRBD1 (5 bases). The V gene's germline CDR1 is MNHEY and CDR2 SMNVEV (reference sequence). V was shortened by 5 bases and J by 8 bases, with 10 bases between the two germline ends. The CDR3 totals 13 residues. The CDR3 spells CASSPIGDSPLHF. In nucleotides, the CDR3 is TGTGCCAGCAGTCCCATAGGGGATTCACCCCTCCACTTT.

The chain has TRBV6-1 and TRBJ2-7; 8 bases line up with TRBD2. The CDR3 loop spans 14 amino acids. The germline V gene has CDR1 MNHNS and CDR2 SASEGT. V dropped 2 bases and J dropped 5; count of bases not matched to a gene: 5. CDR3 sequence reads: CASSERGGQDEQYF. The CDR3 nucleotides read TGTGCCAGCAGTGAACGGGGGGGCCAGGACGAGCAGTACTTC.

V usage is TRBV19 and J usage is TRBJ1-5; D may be TRBD1 (6 bases). This CDR3 contains 16 residues. V was cut by 2 bases and J by 2 bases, with 13 bases left in between. Germline CDR1 LNHDA, CDR2 SQIVND (reference sequence). In DNA form, the CDR3 reads TGTGCCAGTAGTATAATCGGGGGGCGTCGCAATCAGCCCCAGCATTTT. It yields the protein CASSIIGGRRNQPQHF.

CDR3 region: CASSRRTGTTNEKLFF. The CDR3 nucleotides are TGTGCCAGCAGCCGAAGAACCGGGACAACTAATGAAAAACTGTTTTTT. This chain joins TRBV3-1 (or the pseudogene TRBV3-2) and TRBJ1-4; D is unclear. This CDR3 region has 16 residues. V lost 4 bases to trimming and J lost 0 bases, with 12 bases between them. The germline gives CDR1 LGHDT, CDR2 YNNKEL (reference sequence).

V gene TRBV24-1 combines with J gene TRBJ1-6; D is uncertain. Trimming shortened V by 1 base and J by 9 bases, and 9 bases separated the two germline ends. Germline V lookup: CDR1 KGHDR, CDR2 SFDVKD. The CDR3 covers 14 residues. This chain's CDR3 is CATSDLDRGSPLHF. The CDR3 nucleotides are TGTGCCACCAGTGATTTAGATCGGGGTTCACCCCTCCACTTT.

V is TRBV3-1 (or the pseudogene TRBV3-2) and J is TRBJ2-2; D not resolved. V lost 0 bases and J 4 bases, leaving 9 bases between the germline ends. There are 15 residues in the CDR3. Germline values: CDR1 LGHDT, CDR2 YNNKEL (reference sequence). The CDR3 loop reads CASSQDSGLTGELFF. CDR3 coding DNA: TGTGCCAGCAGCCAAGATTCTGGCCTCACCGGGGAGCTGTTTTTT.

The chain couples TRBV7-2 to TRBJ2-5; 7 bases agree with TRBD2. CDR3 length equals 13 residues. V dropped 9 bases and J dropped 1; count of bases not matched to a gene: 5. Germline V gives CDR1 SGHTA, CDR2 FQGNSA. The CDR3 DNA follows: TGTGCCAGTTCTAGCGGTCGCCAAGAGACCCAGTACTTC. It encodes CASSSGRQETQYF.

There are a few counts of this clone. The rearrangement joins TRBV28 to TRBJ1-5; D not certain. CDR3 length: 11 amino acids. Germline CDR1 MDHEN, CDR2 SYDVKM. CDR3: CCYGDDQPQHF. The CDR3 bases are TGTTGTTACGGGGATGATCAGCCCCAGCATTTT.

The chain is built from TRBV12-3 or TRBV12-4 and TRBJ2-3; no clear D. V was pared by 6 bases and J by 6 bases, with 13 bases between. CDR3 length: 13 amino acids. The CDR3 spells CASSRLRKDTQYF. The CDR3 region has the DNA TGTGCCAGCAGCCGTCTTAGAAAGGATACGCAGTATTTT.

The chain recombines TRBV12-5 with TRBJ2-5, with 9 bases fitting TRBD2. Germline V gene lookup returns CDR1 LGHNT and CDR2 FRNRAP. After removal of 1 base from V and 4 bases from J, the junction contained 7 bases not matched to a gene. The CDR3 is made up of 16 amino acids. In DNA form, the CDR3 reads TGTGCTAGTGGTTTGGGTAGCGGGAGAGTGCGAGAGACCCAGTACTTC. This gives the protein CASGLGSGRVRETQYF.

The chain combines TRBV30 with TRBJ1-2; 7 bases line up with TRBD1. The J segment lost 8 bases and the V segment lost 1 base, leaving 13 bases of the junction unmatched. The length of the CDR3 is 15 residues. Germline V gene data show CDR1 as GTSNPN and CDR2 as SVGIG (reference sequence). CDR3 loop: CAWSAPGVRGQGYTF. Here the CDR3 DNA reads TGTGCCTGGAGTGCACCCGGGGTGAGGGGGCAAGGCTACACCTTC.

The chain has TRBV7-4 and TRBJ2-1, with 14 positions matching TRBD2. Trimming cost V 5 bases and J 8 bases; bases outside gene matches: 8. Germline CDR1 reads SGHVT; CDR2 reads SQSDAQ. The CDR3 consists of 16 residues. CDR3 residues: CASSPRLAGGADEQFF. In DNA, the CDR3 is TGTGCCAGCAGCCCGCGACTAGCGGGGGGGGCAGATGAGCAGTTCTTC.

The chain carries TRBV5-1 and TRBJ2-3, with D tentatively TRBD2 (5 bases). Germline values: CDR1 SGHRS, CDR2 YFSETQ. Trimming removed 0 bases from V and 2 bases from J, with 7 bases in between. The CDR3 contains 14 residues. CDR3 amino acids: CASSLGGDTDTQYF. The CDR3 region has the DNA TGCGCCAGCAGCTTGGGGGGAGACACAGATACGCAGTATTTT.

The gene calls are TRBV3-1 (or the pseudogene TRBV3-2) and TRBJ1-5, with D uncertain. Trimming stripped 1 base from V and 11 bases from J, with 12 bases between. CDR1 LGHDT and CDR2 YNNKEL come from the germline V gene (reference sequence). This CDR3 spans 13 amino acids. CDR3 residues: CASSQGAGNAQHF. The CDR3 coding sequence is TGTGCCAGCAGCCAAGGTGCGGGTAACGCCCAGCATTTT.

This chain connects TRBV6-2 or TRBV6-3 to TRBJ2-3; the match to TRBD2 covers 14 bases. V trimming: 5 bases; J trimming: 4 bases; junction bases outside the gene matches: 5. Germline CDR1 and CDR2: MNHEY and SVGEGT. The CDR3 runs to 16 residues. The CDR3 DNA sequence: TGTGCCAGCAGTCCGTCGACTAGCGGGGGGGCAGATACGCAGTATTTT. Protein sequence: CASSPSTSGGADTQYF.

The V and J genes are TRBV7-2 and TRBJ1-1; D might be TRBD1 (5 bases). CDR1 SGHTA and CDR2 FQGNSA come from the germline V gene. The CDR3 is 16 residues long. Trimming shortened V by 2 bases and J by 3 bases, and 16 bases separated the two germline ends. CDR3 region: CASSLRSAGLDTEAFF. The CDR3 nucleotides are TGTGCCAGCAGCTTAAGGTCGGCAGGGCTAGACACTGAAGCTTTCTTT.

The V gene is TRBV9, the J gene TRBJ2-1, with a weak D call TRBD2 (5 bases). Trimming shortened V by 2 bases and J by 0 bases, and 6 bases separated the two germline ends. CDR1 SGDLS and CDR2 YYNGEE come from the germline V gene. The CDR3 has 14 amino acids. The DNA of the CDR3 is TGTGCCAGCAGCGTGGGGAGCTCCTACAATGAGCAGTTCTTC. It translates to CASSVGSSYNEQFF.

The chain couples TRBV7-2 to TRBJ2-7, with 7 bases matching TRBD2. V lost 2 bases and J lost 4; bases outside the gene matches: 8. The CDR3 runs 15 residues. Per germline, CDR1 SGHTA and CDR2 FQGNSA. This CDR3 reads CASSLILGSGYEQYF. The CDR3 coding sequence is TGTGCCAGCAGCTTAATCCTAGGTAGCGGGTACGAGCAGTACTTC. The whole variable domain, filled in from reference TRBV7-2 and TRBJ2-7, reads GAGVSQSPSNKVTEKGKDVELRCDPISGHTALYWYRQSLGQGLEFLIYFQGNSAPDKSGLPSDRFSAERTGGSVSTLTIQRTQQEDSAVYLCASSLILGSGYEQYFGPGTRLTVT.

Concerning this clone itself: The same CDR3 arises from other DNA sequences in this sample as well. V gene TRBV19 combines with J gene TRBJ1-3; D gene unclear. CDR1 is LNHDA and CDR2 is SQIVND in the germline V gene (reference sequence). Deletions cut 5 bases from V and 2 bases from J, with 7 bases between. The CDR3 is 13 residues long. The CDR3 loop reads CASSPQAGNTIYF. Here the CDR3 DNA reads TGTGCCAGTAGTCCCCAGGCTGGAAACACCATATATTTT. The variable domain in full, with the rest retrieved from reference TRBV19 and TRBJ1-3, is DGGITQSPKYLFRKEGQNVTLSCEQNLNHDAMYWYRQDPGQGLRLIYYSQIVNDFQKGDIAEGYSVSREKKESFPLTVTSAQKNPTAFYLCASSPQAGNTIYFGEGSWLTVV.

This chain links TRBV5-1 with TRBJ1-6; 8 bases are shared with TRBD1. V was clipped by 3 bases and J by 7 bases; unmatched bases: 9. The germline gives CDR1 SGHRS, CDR2 YFSETQ. The CDR3 totals 16 residues. CDR3 amino acids: CASSSSGQGNNSPLHF. The DNA of the CDR3 is TGCGCCAGCAGCTCATCCGGACAGGGTAACAATTCACCCCTCCACTTT.

The J gene is TRBJ2-3, the V gene TRBV11-3; the match to TRBD2 covers 10 bases. The CDR3 is made up of 17 amino acids. CDR1 and CDR2 (germline): SGHNT, YENEEA. V shed 5 bases, J shed 0 bases, and the junction held 8 bases outside the gene matches. This CDR3 is CASSASTSGPSTDTQYF. CDR3 nucleotide sequence: TGTGCCAGCAGCGCCTCGACTAGCGGGCCAAGCACAGATACGCAGTATTTT.

The chain links TRBV7-3 to TRBJ2-2; possible D gene TRBD1, 6 bases. The CDR3 contains 16 residues. The germline CDR1 and CDR2 sequences are SGHTA and FQGTGA. V lost 5 bases and J lost 6, with 19 bases in between. The CDR3 loop is CASSQTGTPFAGELFF. Here the CDR3 DNA reads TGTGCCAGCAGCCAAACAGGGACGCCTTTCGCCGGGGAGCTGTTTTTT. Complete variable domain (other parts from reference TRBV7-3 and TRBJ2-2): GAGVSQTPSNKVTEKGKYVELRCDPISGHTALYWYRQSLGQGPEFLIYFQGTGAADDSGLPNDRFFAVRPEGSVSTLKIQRTERGDSAVYLCASSQTGTPFAGELFFGEGSRLTVL.

In this sample, this clone turned up many times. The CDR3 nucleotides read TGTGCCAGCAGCGCAAGGGGCCCAGCAGAAGCTAACTATGGCTACACCTTC. Translated: CASSARGPAEANYGYTF. The V call is TRBV4-2, the J call TRBJ1-2; the D gene is possibly TRBD1 (5 bases). The CDR3 runs to 17 residues. V was clipped by 5 bases and J by 0 bases, with 19 bases between them. Germline V gene lookup returns CDR1 LGHNA and CDR2 YNFKEQ.